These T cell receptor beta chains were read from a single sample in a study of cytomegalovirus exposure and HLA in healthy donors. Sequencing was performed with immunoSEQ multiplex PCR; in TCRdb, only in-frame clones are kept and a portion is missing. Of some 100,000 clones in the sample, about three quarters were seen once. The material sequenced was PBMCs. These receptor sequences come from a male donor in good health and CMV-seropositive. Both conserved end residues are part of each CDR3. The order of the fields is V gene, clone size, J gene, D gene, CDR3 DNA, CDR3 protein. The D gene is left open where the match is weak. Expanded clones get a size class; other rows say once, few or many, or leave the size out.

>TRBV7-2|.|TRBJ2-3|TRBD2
TGTGCCAGCAGCTCCTCTGGCCGGGGGGGCGGGGGAGATACGCAGTATTTT
CASSSSGRGGGGDTQYF
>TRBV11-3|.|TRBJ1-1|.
TGTGCCAGCAGCATCGGGACTCTGAACACTGAAGCTTTCTTT
CASSIGTLNTEAFF
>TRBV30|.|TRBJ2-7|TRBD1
TGTGCCCATACACCCGACAGGGGGCCTTCCTACGAGCAGTACTTC
CAHTPDRGPSYEQYF
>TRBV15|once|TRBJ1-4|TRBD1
TGTGCCACCAGCGGGGACAGGCGTCTGGAAAAACTGTTTTTT
CATSGDRRLEKLFF
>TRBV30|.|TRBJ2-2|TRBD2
TGTGCCTGGAGTGCCGGGACTAGCGGGATCCACACCGGGGAGCTGTTTTTT
CAWSAGTSGIHTGELFF
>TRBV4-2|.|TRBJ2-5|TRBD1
TGTGCCAGCAGCCCCTCCGGGACAGGGGAGACCCAGTACTTC
CASSPSGTGETQYF
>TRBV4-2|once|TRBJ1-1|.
TGTGCCAGCAGCCTAGACGAGACAGTCGAAGCTTTCTTT
CASSLDETVEAFF
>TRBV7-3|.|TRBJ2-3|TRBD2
TGTGCCAGCAGCACACCTCCAGGGAGGGGCAGCACAGATACGCAGTATTTT
CASSTPPGRGSTDTQYF
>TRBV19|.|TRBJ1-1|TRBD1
TGTGCCAGTAGTGTACAGGGGGTATTGAACACTGAAGCTTTCTTT
CASSVQGVLNTEAFF
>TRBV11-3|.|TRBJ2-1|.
TGTGCCAGCAGCTTAGATAGGGGCAACTCCTACAATGAGCAGTTCTTC
CASSLDRGNSYNEQFF
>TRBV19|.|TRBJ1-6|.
TGTGCCAGTAGTTCTCAGCAGGATAATTCACCCCTCCACTTT
CASSSQQDNSPLHF
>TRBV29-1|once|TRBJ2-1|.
TGCAGCGTTGAAGATCTCGCCGGGGTGAGGGATGAGCAGTTCTTC
CSVEDLAGVRDEQFF
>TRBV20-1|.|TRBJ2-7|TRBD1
TGCAGTGCTCTACAGGGGGTCGAGCAGTACTTC
CSALQGVEQYF
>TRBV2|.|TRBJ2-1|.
TGTGCCAGCAGTGGGGACAACAATGAGCAGTTCTTC
CASSGDNNEQFF
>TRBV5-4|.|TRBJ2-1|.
TGTGCCACCCCACAGGGGGCTGGCGGGGGGGCCCACAATGAGCAGTTCTTC
CATPQGAGGGAHNEQFF